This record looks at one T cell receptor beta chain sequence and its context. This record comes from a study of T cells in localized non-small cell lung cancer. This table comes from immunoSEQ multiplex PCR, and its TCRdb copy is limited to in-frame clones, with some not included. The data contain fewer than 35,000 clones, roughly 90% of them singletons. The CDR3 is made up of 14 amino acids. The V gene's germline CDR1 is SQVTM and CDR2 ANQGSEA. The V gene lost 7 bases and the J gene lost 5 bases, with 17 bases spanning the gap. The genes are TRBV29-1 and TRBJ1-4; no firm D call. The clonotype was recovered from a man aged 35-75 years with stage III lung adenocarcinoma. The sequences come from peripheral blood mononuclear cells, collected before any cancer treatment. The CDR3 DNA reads TGCAGCGGTAGGTTCGGCGGAAAAAATGAAAAACTGTTTTTT. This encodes CSGRFGGKNEKLFF.